This T cell receptor beta chain was profiled in a study of cytomegalovirus exposure and HLA in healthy donors. Overall study results and limits: Generally TCR sequences proved uncommon, though certain public TCRs appeared in numerous donors. TCR beta V- and J-gene trimming was later associated with a missense DCLRE1C variant.

Comment on this clone: The target antigen is unknown.

The PCR contained 60 Vbeta and 13 Jbeta primers. The repertoire was sequenced with immunoSEQ multiplex PCR; TCRdb's copy has only in-frame clones and lacks some. The sample includes 150,000 or so clones, roughly 70% of them seen just once. This CDR3 is built from 15 residues. The junction had 6 bases not matched to a gene; V was cut back by 8 bases and J by 2 bases. The germline V gene has CDR1 MNHNS and CDR2 SASEGT. V is TRBV6-1 and J is TRBJ2-1; TRBD1 matches 10 bases. The sequence was collected from a girl between 5 and 17 years old in good health and CMV-seronegative. What was sequenced was PBMCs. This chain's CDR3 is CASSTGTGAYNEQFF. The CDR3 DNA reads as TGTGCCAGCTCTACCGGGACAGGGGCCTACAATGAGCAGTTCTTC.